Here is one T cell receptor (beta chain) with its context. Its antigen is undetermined. Use of 60 Vbeta and 13 Jbeta primers characterized the PCR. Sequencing was performed with immunoSEQ multiplex PCR; in TCRdb, only in-frame clones are kept and a portion is missing. The sample comprises tens of thousands of clones, approximately 66% of which are singletons, and roughly 3.9% rests with the top ten. The data originate from a study of cytomegalovirus exposure and HLA in healthy donors. Points from the study as a whole: In a later analysis, HLA-C alleles had the fewest associated TCRs, DRB1 alleles the most. In a later analysis, an Asian-associated ancestry cluster reportedly showed fewer N-insertions than the roughly 690-donor mean. Researchers had no immune exposure information except CMV serostatus available.

The sequence derives from a man between 25 and 39 years old in good health and CMV-seronegative. Sample: PBMCs.

The DNA for the CDR3 is TGTGCCAGCAGCGACCCTCAGGTGAACTATGGCTACACCTTC. Translating gives CASSDPQVNYGYTF. The chain joins TRBV28 to TRBJ1-2; D not resolved. The germline V gene has CDR1 MDHEN and CDR2 SYDVKM. The V and J ends lost 6 bases and 2 bases respectively, with 13 bases between them. The CDR3 runs to 14 residues.